Listed here are 22 T cell receptor beta chains from one sample, sequenced in a study of blood T cell repertoires in COVID-19. Using immunoSEQ multiplex PCR, the repertoire was profiled, and TCRdb retains in-frame clones only, with some absent. The profile shows tens of thousands of clones, around 88% of them singletons. Input material: peripheral blood. These receptors were taken from a man between 65 and 79 years old with acute or convalescent COVID-19.

The chain links TRBV10-3 to TRBJ2-3, with D possibly being TRBD1 (6 bases). This CDR3 has 15 residues. The V gene's germline CDR1 is ENHRY and CDR2 SYGVKD. The V and J ends lost 4 bases and 2 bases respectively, with 13 bases between them. The CDR3 region is CAISGTGFDTDTQYF. Written as DNA, the CDR3 is TGTGCCATCAGTGGTACAGGGTTTGACACAGATACGCAGTATTTT.

The CDR3 is CASRETGPETQYF. The CDR3 region has the DNA TGTGCCAGCAGAGAGACAGGGCCAGAGACCCAGTACTTC. This sequence joins TRBV27 and TRBJ2-5, with 7 bases identical to TRBD1. From germline, CDR1 is MNHEY and CDR2 SMNVEV (reference sequence). This CDR3 is 13 amino acids long. The V and J ends lost 6 bases and 4 bases, in that order; junction bases with no gene match: 5.

This sequence joins TRBV4-2 and TRBJ1-6; D might be TRBD1 (5 bases). This CDR3 comprises 16 residues. Germline V lookup: CDR1 LGHNA, CDR2 YNFKEQ. Deletions cut 1 base from V and 4 bases from J, with 11 bases between. This CDR3 is CASSQGTSAYNSPLHF. The CDR3 DNA follows: TGTGCCAGCAGCCAAGGGACATCGGCTTATAATTCACCCCTCCACTTT.

This chain uses TRBV18 with TRBJ1-2, with D uncertain. The CDR3 totals 13 residues. Germline values: CDR1 KGHSH, CDR2 LQKENI. The V end lost 3 bases, the J end lost 8 bases, and 13 bases lay between the germline ends. This CDR3 reads CASSPSDTAGYTF. CDR3 DNA: TGTGCCAGCTCACCTTCAGACACGGCGGGCTACACCTTC.

This chain connects TRBV7-9 to TRBJ1-1; 7 bases are a match to TRBD1. There are 14 residues in the CDR3. CDR1 SEHNR and CDR2 FQNEAQ come from the germline V gene (reference sequence). With 5 bases clipped from V and 3 bases from J, the junction kept 6 bases outside the gene matches. The CDR3 reads CASSPGQEYTEAFF. CDR3 DNA: TGTGCCAGCAGCCCAGGACAGGAGTACACTGAAGCTTTCTTT.

The chain combines TRBV18 with TRBJ1-3, with no clear D. The CDR3 is 16 residues long. The germline V gene encodes CDR1 KGHSH and CDR2 LQKENI. V was clipped by 1 base and J by 0 bases, with 10 bases between them. The CDR3 region has the DNA TGTGCCAGCTCACCACTTGGTCCGCGCTCTGGAAACACCATATATTTT. Residues: CASSPLGPRSGNTIYF.

V usage is TRBV7-2 and J usage is TRBJ2-7, with 7 bases lining up with TRBD2. Per germline, CDR1 SGHTA and CDR2 FQGNSA. The CDR3 sequence is 14 residues long. The trim removed 4 bases at V and 2 bases at J, leaving 5 bases unmatched. The CDR3 here is CASSYGSGPYEQYF. The CDR3 nucleotides are TGTGCCAGCAGCTATGGTAGCGGGCCCTACGAGCAGTACTTC.

The J gene is TRBJ2-5, the V gene TRBV7-3; the match to TRBD2 covers 8 bases. The ends lost 5 bases at V and 4 bases at J; junction bases unmatched: 6. Germline V lookup: CDR1 SGHTA, CDR2 FQGTGA. The CDR3 totals 14 residues. This CDR3 reads CASSPGTSIETQYF. CDR3 DNA: TGTGCCAGCAGCCCCGGGACTAGTATAGAGACCCAGTACTTC. Full variable domain (rest looked up from reference TRBV7-3 and TRBJ2-5): GAGVSQTPSNKVTEKGKYVELRCDPISGHTALYWYRQSLGQGPEFLIYFQGTGAADDSGLPNDRFFAVRPEGSVSTLKIQRTERGDSAVYLCASSPGTSIETQYFGPGTRLLVL.

The chain combines TRBV5-6 with TRBJ1-1; 9 nucleotides agree with TRBD1. This CDR3 contains 14 residues. Per germline, CDR1 SGHDT and CDR2 YYEEEE. The ends lost 4 bases at V and 4 bases at J; junction bases unmatched: 5. The CDR3 region is CASSGTTGGTEAFF. CDR3 nucleotide sequence: TGTGCCAGCAGCGGGACGACAGGGGGCACTGAAGCTTTCTTT.

The chain joins TRBV21-1 to TRBJ2-3; no DNA check was done on the table's D call, TRBD2. TRBV21-1 is reported as a pseudogene. CDR3 length: 16 residues. CDR3 in DNA: TGTGCCAGCAGCAAAGGGCGCGGGAGGGCCAAAGATACGCAGTATTTT. Its translation: CASSKGRGRAKDTQYF.

V usage is TRBV3-1 (or the pseudogene TRBV3-2) and J usage is TRBJ2-3, with D tentatively TRBD2 (6 bases). The germline V gene encodes CDR1 LGHDT and CDR2 YNNKEL (reference sequence). V shed 4 bases and J shed 0 bases, with 11 bases lying between them. The CDR3 is 15 residues long. CDR3 in amino acids: CASSRISGSTDTQYF. The CDR3 nucleotides are TGTGCCAGCAGCCGGATAAGCGGGAGCACAGATACGCAGTATTTT.

This clone was counted a single time. The chain joins TRBV7-3 to TRBJ2-5; TRBD1 is a possible D gene (6 bases). CDR3 length equals 14 residues. CDR1 SGHTA and CDR2 FQGTGA come from the germline V gene. The V end lost 4 bases, the J end lost 14 bases, and 23 bases lay between the germline ends. The CDR3, as DNA: TGTGCCAGCAGCTCTACCGGGACAAGTTACCCAAAATACTTC. It codes for CASSSTGTSYPKYF.

The V call is TRBV7-2, the J call TRBJ1-6; maybe TRBD1 (5 bases). Germline loops: CDR1 SGHTA, CDR2 FQGNSA. V was clipped by 6 bases and J by 0 bases, with 9 bases between them. The CDR3 has 15 residues. In DNA form, the CDR3 reads TGTGCCAGCAGTCGACAGAGCTCCTATAATTCACCCCTCCACTTT. Translation: CASSRQSSYNSPLHF.

The rearrangement links TRBV27 to TRBJ1-6; 8 bases align to TRBD1. The junction had 4 bases not matched to a gene; V was cut back by 2 bases and J by 10 bases. The CDR3 length is 14 residues. CDR1 MNHEY and CDR2 SMNVEV come from the germline V gene (reference sequence). CDR3 nucleotides: TGTGCCAGCAGTTTAACAGGGGGGCGATCACCCCTCCACTTT. It is translated as CASSLTGGRSPLHF.

The chain carries TRBV13 and TRBJ2-7; tentative D call: TRBD1 (5 bases). The germline CDR1 and CDR2 sequences are PRHDT and FYEKMQ (reference sequence). The CDR3 runs 12 residues. The ends were cut back, 1 base at V and 5 bases at J, with 6 bases in the middle. The CDR3 nucleotides read TGTGCCAGCAGCTTAGTCAGGGACGAGCAGTACTTC. The encoded protein is CASSLVRDEQYF.

The rearrangement joins TRBV9 to TRBJ2-1; 9 bases match TRBD1. This CDR3 comprises 15 residues. Looked up from germline, CDR1 is SGDLS and CDR2 is YYNGEE. After removal of 3 bases from V and 4 bases from J, the junction contained 5 bases not matched to a gene. CDR3 residues: CASSEGTGSYNEQFF. In DNA form, the CDR3 reads TGTGCCAGCAGCGAAGGGACAGGGTCTTACAATGAGCAGTTCTTC.

V usage is TRBV7-2 and J usage is TRBJ2-1, with TRBD2 matching 8 bases. V gave up 8 bases and J gave up 5 bases; unmatched junction bases: 8. This CDR3 region has 14 residues. Germline CDR1 is SGHTA and CDR2 is FQGNSA. Written as DNA, the CDR3 is TGTGCCAGCGCCTCGGGAGGGCCCAACAATGAGCAGTTCTTC. This encodes CASASGGPNNEQFF.

This clone appeared a single time. The chain carries TRBV5-6 and TRBJ1-1; D gene ambiguous. V was trimmed by 4 bases and J by 3 bases, leaving 16 bases between them. Germline V gene sequence: CDR1 SGHDT, CDR2 YYEEEE. The CDR3 is 15 amino acids. CDR3 DNA: TGTGCCAGCAGCCCGGTTGAGGGATTGGACACTGAAGCTTTCTTT. It specifies CASSPVEGLDTEAFF.

The CDR3 region is CATSDSRQGNEKLFF. The CDR3 bases are TGTGCCACCAGTGATTCTCGGCAGGGAAATGAAAAACTGTTTTTT. The chain joins TRBV24-1 to TRBJ1-4; D may be TRBD1 (5 bases). Trimming removed 2 bases at V and 5 bases at J, with 11 bases between. The CDR3 length is 15 residues. CDR1 KGHDR and CDR2 SFDVKD come from the germline V gene.

J is TRBJ2-7 and V is TRBV5-6; 12 bases are shared with TRBD1. The CDR3 is made up of 16 amino acids. Germline trimming cut 4 bases from V and 3 bases from J; bases unmatched to any gene: 8. Germline loops: CDR1 SGHDT, CDR2 YYEEEE. The CDR3 sequence: CASSPGDRGRLYEQYF. The CDR3 region has the DNA TGTGCCAGCAGCCCTGGGGACAGGGGGCGTCTCTACGAGCAGTACTTC.

CDR3 DNA: TGTGCCAGCAGACAAGTGCAGGGGACCCGTTATGGCTACACCTTC. It specifies CASRQVQGTRYGYTF. The rearrangement uses TRBV7-2 and TRBJ1-2, with D possibly TRBD1 on 6 matching bases. Germline V CDR1 and CDR2: SGHTA, FQGNSA. This CDR3 has 15 amino acids. Trimming removed 6 bases at V and 5 bases at J, with 19 bases between.

The rearrangement links TRBV5-1 to TRBJ1-2, with a tentative D call TRBD1 (5 bases). From germline, CDR1 is SGHRS and CDR2 YFSETQ. The CDR3 consists of 14 residues. V was clipped by 2 bases and J by 3 bases, with 11 bases between them. The CDR3 nucleotides read TGCGCCAGCAGCTTCGCTGACAGCTACTATGGCTACACCTTC. Translation: CASSFADSYYGYTF.